The present TCR beta chain was sequenced within a study of molecular identifiers for immune sequencing clone quantification. Previously reported methods and listed TCR primers produced the bulk TCR libraries. MiXCR was run by TCRdb on the PCR reads, yielding one entry per CDR3 protein. The data hold 550,000 to 750,000 distinct CDR3 sequences, with 15% to 20% observed a single time. This CDR3 comprises 11 residues. CDR1 and CDR2 (germline): SGHRS, YFSETQ. The germline V and J ends were trimmed by 3 bases and 6 bases, with 7 bases remaining between them. Sorting recovered naive CD8 T cells on a CD8+CD4-CCR7+CD45RA+ profile.

The V gene is TRBV5-1, the J gene TRBJ2-7, with no clear D. Specimen: naive CD8+ T cells from blood, with Jurkat cell RNA spiked in. Subset meaning: FACS-sorted CD8+CD4-CCR7+CD45RA+ naive T cells. This sequence originates from a human donor in good health. Some libraries in this study had Jurkat cell RNA spiked in. As DNA, the CDR3 is TGCGCCAGCAGCTCCTTTGCCGAGCAGTACTTC. Translated: CASSSFAEQYF.